This T cell receptor beta chain was captured in a study of T-cell reconstitution after alpha-beta-depleted transplantation in children. The germline V gene has CDR1 SGHRS and CDR2 YFSETQ. This CDR3 comprises 16 residues. V lost 0 bases and J lost 0, with 9 bases in between. Preparation of the TCRbeta library involved a method that used unique molecular identifiers. TCRdb reanalysed the PCR reads using MiXCR and keeps one entry per CDR3 protein. The table lists 250,000 to 300,000 distinct CDR3 sequences, about 10% of them singletons. This clonotype was sampled from a human donor who donated a stem cell graft to a child with SCID. The chain carries TRBV5-1 and TRBJ1-4; D ambiguous. Sequenced material: PBMCs from the stem cell graft donor, taken from the stem cell graft. The CDR3 nucleotides read TGCGCCAGCAGCTTGGCGGTCCGTTCAACTAATGAAAAACTGTTTTTT. Its protein product is CASSLAVRSTNEKLFF.